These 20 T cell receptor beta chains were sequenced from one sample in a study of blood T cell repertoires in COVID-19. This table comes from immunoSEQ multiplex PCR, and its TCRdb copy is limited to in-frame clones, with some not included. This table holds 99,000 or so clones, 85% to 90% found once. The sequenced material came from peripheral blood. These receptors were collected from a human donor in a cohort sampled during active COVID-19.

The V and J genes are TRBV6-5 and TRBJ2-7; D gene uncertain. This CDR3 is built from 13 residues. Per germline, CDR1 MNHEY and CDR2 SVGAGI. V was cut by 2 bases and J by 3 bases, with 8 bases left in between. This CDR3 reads CASSYNRNYEQYF. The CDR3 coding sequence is TGTGCCAGCAGTTACAACAGAAACTACGAGCAGTACTTC.

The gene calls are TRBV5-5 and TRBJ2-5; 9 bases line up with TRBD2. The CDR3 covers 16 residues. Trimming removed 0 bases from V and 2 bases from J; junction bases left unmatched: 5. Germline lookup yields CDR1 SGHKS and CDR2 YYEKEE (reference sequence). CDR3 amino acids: CASSLAIAGEQETQYF. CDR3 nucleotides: TGTGCCAGCAGCTTGGCAATAGCGGGGGAGCAAGAGACCCAGTACTTC.

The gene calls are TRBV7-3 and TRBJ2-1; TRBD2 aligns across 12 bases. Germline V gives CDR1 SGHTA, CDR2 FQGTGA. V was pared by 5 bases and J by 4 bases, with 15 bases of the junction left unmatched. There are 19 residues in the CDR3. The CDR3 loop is CASSPGLAGISVAYNEQFF. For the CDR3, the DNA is TGTGCCAGCAGCCCTGGACTAGCGGGAATTTCAGTAGCGTACAATGAGCAGTTCTTC. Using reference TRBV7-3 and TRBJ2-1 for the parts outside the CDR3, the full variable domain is GAGVSQTPSNKVTEKGKYVELRCDPISGHTALYWYRQSLGQGPEFLIYFQGTGAADDSGLPNDRFFAVRPEGSVSTLKIQRTERGDSAVYLCASSPGLAGISVAYNEQFFGPGTRLTVL.

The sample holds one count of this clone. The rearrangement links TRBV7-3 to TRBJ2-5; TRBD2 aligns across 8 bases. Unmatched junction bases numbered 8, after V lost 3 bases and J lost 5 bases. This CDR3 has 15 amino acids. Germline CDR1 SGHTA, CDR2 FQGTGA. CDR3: CASSFTGGPLETQYF. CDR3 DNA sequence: TGTGCCAGCAGCTTTACGGGGGGGCCTTTGGAGACCCAGTACTTC.

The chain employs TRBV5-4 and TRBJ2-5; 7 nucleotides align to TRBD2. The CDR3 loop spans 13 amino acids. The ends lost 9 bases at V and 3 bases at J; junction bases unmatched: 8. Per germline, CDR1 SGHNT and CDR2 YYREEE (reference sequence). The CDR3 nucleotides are TGTGCCACATCCGGGGGGACGGAAGAGACCCAGTACTTC. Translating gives CATSGGTEETQYF.

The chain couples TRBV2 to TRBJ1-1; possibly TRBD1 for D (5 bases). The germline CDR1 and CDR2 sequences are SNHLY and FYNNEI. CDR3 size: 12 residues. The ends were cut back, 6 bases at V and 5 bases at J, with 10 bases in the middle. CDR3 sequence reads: CASRGLGTEAFF. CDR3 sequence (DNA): TGTGCCAGCAGGGGGCTGGGGACTGAAGCTTTCTTT.

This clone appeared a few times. The CDR3 here is CASSPSTGDSNQPQHF. DNA of the CDR3: TGTGCCAGCAGTCCCTCTACGGGAGATAGCAATCAGCCCCAGCATTTT. This chain links TRBV27 with TRBJ1-5; D uncertain. V lost 5 bases and J 0 bases, leaving 14 bases between the germline ends. There are 16 residues in the CDR3. CDR1 and CDR2 (germline): MNHEY, SMNVEV (reference sequence).

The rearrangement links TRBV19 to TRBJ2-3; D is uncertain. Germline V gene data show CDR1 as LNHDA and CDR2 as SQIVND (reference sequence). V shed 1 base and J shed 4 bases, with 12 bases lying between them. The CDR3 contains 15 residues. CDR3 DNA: TGTGCCAGTAGTATAGCGTCATCTGGGCCAGATACGCAGTATTTT. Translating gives CASSIASSGPDTQYF.

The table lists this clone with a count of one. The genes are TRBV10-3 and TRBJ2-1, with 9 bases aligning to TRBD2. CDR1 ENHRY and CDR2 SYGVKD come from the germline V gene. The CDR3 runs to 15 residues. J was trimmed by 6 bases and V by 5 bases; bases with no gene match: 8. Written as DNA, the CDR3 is TGTGCCATCAGTCCCGAAGCGGGAGGACCCAATGAGCAGTTCTTC. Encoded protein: CAISPEAGGPNEQFF.

CDR3 residues: CASSYAGRDTEAFF. The CDR3 DNA reads TGCGCCAGCAGCTACGCGGGGCGTGACACTGAAGCTTTCTTT. This chain uses TRBV5-1 with TRBJ1-1; tentative D call: TRBD1 (5 bases). Germline CDR1 reads SGHRS; CDR2 reads YFSETQ. V lost 3 bases and J lost 3, with 12 bases in between. This CDR3 is 14 amino acids long.

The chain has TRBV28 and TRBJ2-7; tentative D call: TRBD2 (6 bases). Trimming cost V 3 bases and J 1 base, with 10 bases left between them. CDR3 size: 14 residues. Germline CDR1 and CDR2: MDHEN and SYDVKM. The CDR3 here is CASSFGTLSYEQYF. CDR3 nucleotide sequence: TGTGCCAGCAGTTTCGGGACTCTTTCCTACGAGCAGTACTTC.

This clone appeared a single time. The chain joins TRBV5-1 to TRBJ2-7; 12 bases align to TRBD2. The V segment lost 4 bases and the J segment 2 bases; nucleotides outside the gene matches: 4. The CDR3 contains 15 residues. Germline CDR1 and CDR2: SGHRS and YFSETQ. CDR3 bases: TGCGCCAGCAGCCAGGGGACTAGCGGGCCCTACGAGCAGTACTTC. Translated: CASSQGTSGPYEQYF.

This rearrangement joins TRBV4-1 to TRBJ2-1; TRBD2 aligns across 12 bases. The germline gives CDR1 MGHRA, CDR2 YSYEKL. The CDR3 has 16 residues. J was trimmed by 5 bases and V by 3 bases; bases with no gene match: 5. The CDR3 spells CASSQTSGSVNNEQFF. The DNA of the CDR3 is TGCGCCAGCAGCCAGACTAGCGGGAGCGTGAACAATGAGCAGTTCTTC.

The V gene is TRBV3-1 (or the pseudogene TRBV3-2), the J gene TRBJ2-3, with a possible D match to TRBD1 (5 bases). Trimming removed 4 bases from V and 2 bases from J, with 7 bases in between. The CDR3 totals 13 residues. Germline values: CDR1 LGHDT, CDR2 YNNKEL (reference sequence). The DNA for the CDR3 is TGTGCCAGCAGCCCAGGGCCCACAGATACGCAGTATTTT. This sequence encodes CASSPGPTDTQYF.

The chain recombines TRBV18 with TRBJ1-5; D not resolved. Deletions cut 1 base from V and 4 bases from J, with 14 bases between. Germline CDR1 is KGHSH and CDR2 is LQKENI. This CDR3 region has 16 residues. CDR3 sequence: CASSPLAPRGNQPQHF. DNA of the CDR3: TGTGCCAGCTCACCACTAGCGCCGCGGGGAAATCAGCCCCAGCATTTT.

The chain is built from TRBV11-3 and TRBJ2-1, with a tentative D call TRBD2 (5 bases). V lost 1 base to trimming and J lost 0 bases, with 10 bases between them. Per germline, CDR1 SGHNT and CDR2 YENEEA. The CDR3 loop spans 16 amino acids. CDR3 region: CASSLASPSSYNEQFF. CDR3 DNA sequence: TGTGCCAGCAGCTTAGCTAGCCCCAGCTCCTACAATGAGCAGTTCTTC.

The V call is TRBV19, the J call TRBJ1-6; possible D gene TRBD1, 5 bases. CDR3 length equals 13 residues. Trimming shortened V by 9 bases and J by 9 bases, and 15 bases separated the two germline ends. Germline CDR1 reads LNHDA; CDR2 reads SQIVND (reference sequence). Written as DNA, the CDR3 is TGTGCCAGCGGGGACTACCGTAGTTCACCCCTCCACTTT. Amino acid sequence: CASGDYRSSPLHF. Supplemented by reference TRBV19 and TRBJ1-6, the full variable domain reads DGGITQSPKYLFRKEGQNVTLSCEQNLNHDAMYWYRQDPGQGLRLIYYSQIVNDFQKGDIAEGYSVSREKKESFPLTVTSAQKNPTAFYLCASGDYRSSPLHFGNGTRLTVT.

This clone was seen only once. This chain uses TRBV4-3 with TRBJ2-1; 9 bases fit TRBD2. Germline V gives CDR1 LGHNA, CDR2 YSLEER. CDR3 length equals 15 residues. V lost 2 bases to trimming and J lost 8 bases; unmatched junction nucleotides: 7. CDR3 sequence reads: CASSQTSGGLYEQFF. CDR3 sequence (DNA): TGCGCCAGCAGCCAAACGAGCGGGGGGCTATATGAGCAGTTCTTC.

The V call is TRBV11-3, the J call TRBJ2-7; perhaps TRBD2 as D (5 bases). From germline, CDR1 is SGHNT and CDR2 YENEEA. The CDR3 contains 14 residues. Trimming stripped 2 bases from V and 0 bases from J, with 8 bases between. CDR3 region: CASSLTRSSYEQYF. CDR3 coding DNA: TGTGCCAGCAGCTTAACTAGAAGCTCCTACGAGCAGTACTTC.

The CDR3 loop is CASSRDRGLAGTNEQFF. The CDR3 nucleotides are TGTGCCAGCAGCCGGGATCGAGGACTAGCGGGGACTAATGAGCAGTTCTTC. The chain is built from TRBV5-4 and TRBJ2-1; 12 bases are a match to TRBD2. Trimming at V came to 4 bases and at J to 7 bases, leaving 12 bases not matched to a gene. Germline assignment: CDR1 SGHNT and CDR2 YYREEE (reference sequence). The CDR3 covers 17 residues.